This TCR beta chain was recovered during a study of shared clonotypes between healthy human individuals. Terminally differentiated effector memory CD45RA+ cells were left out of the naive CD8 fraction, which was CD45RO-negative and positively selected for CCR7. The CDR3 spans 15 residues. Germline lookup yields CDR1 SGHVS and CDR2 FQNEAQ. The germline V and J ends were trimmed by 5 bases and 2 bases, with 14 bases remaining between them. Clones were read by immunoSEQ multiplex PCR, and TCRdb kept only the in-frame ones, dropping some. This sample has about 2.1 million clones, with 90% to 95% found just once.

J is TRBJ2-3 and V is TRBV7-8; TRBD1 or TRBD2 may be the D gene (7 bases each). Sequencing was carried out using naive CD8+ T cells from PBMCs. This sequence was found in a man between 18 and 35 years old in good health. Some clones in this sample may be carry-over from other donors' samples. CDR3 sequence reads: CASSGGDRSTDTQYF. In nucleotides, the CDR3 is TGTGCCAGCAGCGGGGGGGACAGATCCACAGATACGCAGTATTTT.